One TCR beta chain is described in this entry. Which antigen it targets is not known. The input lacks base qualities; no much larger clone sits a single base away. The record originates from a study of cytomegalovirus exposure and HLA in healthy donors (dated by TCRdb to about 2017). For context, the study as a whole: According to an earlier analysis of several hundred of the donors, about 179 million T cells yielded some 120 million unique TCR beta sequences and about 300 Gb of sequence data. The study aimed to test whether cataloging public T cell receptors could reveal signatures of past pathogen exposure. The genetic ancestry cluster associated with self-reported Caucasian donors included over 80% of the 398 genotyped donors. Rather than using new phenotypic data, the later analysis identified candidate immune exposures from TCR beta sequences and from how often those sequences occurred across donors. In a later analysis, previously published TCR beta repertoires from 550 to 750 donors were re-analyzed and high-resolution HLA genotyping was added so that TCR occurrence patterns could be studied. Among under 450 genotyped donors of the cohort, an average of 235,054 unique TCR beta nucleotide sequences were sequenced per donor, about a sixth of them non-productive. Using immunosequencing, the study profiled T cell repertoires from fewer than 700 subjects and related those repertoires to cytomegalovirus serostatus. A separate validation cohort of roughly 130 different subjects was used in addition to the approximately 670-subject first cohort. Every discovery cohort repertoire had been produced on one sequencing platform. Donor age, sex, ethnicity and CMV serostatus were compiled alongside the repertoire data. Five DR-DQ haplotypes were handled as single units for association and clustering, since linkage in the cohort was strong. An early release covering 500 to 750 HLA-typed donors comprised about 300 gigabases of sequencing data and around 80 million unique TCR sequences. Genome-wide SNP genotypes for about 65% of the 666 donors were used in a later genetic analysis, which treated that subset as a discovery cohort. In an earlier analysis of a few hundred of the donors, high-throughput TCR beta sequencing was used to judge whether each TCR beta V gene segment behaved as functional or pseudogenic. HLA typing included class I and class II loci at four-digit resolution. To predict cytomegalovirus infection status, the study combined high-throughput TCR immunosequencing, statistical association of individual TCRs with disease status, and machine learning. Typing coverage differed by locus: A, B, C, DRB1 and DQB1 were typed in roughly 629-640 donors, DQA1 in 522, DPA1 in nearly 610, and DPB1 in about 450.

The library was made by the immunoSEQ multiplex PCR assay. A mixture of 60 forward primers for TCR Vbeta segments and 13 reverse primers for TCR Jbeta segments was used in the multiplex PCR. The CDR3 region of rearranged TCR beta genes was amplified from genomic DNA with a multiplex PCR assay. The amplified TCR beta libraries were sequenced on the Illumina HiSeq System as 87-base-pair reads. In the paper's pipeline: In a later analysis, tens of millions of unique TCR beta chains were counted across the approximately 640 repertoires, and roughly 11 million of these chains were shared by at least two donors. A nearest-neighbor algorithm error-corrected the raw reads and collapsed the reads into unique sequences, merging closely related sequences to remove PCR and sequencing errors. Alignment of CDR3 sequences to IMGT reference sequences was used to assign V, D and J gene segments. For a sequence to be retained, a match of at least six nucleotides was required to both a V gene segment and a J gene segment. Rearrangements were called productive when the CDR3 lacked stop codons and stayed in frame with V and J; all others were non-productive. CDR3 was defined by IMGT convention, running from the second conserved V-encoded cysteine to the conserved J-encoded phenylalanine. The earlier analysis of about 620 of the donors excluded sequences that lacked an unambiguous match to a single V gene segment. An earlier analysis of just under 600 of the donors called V segments functional above 56.7% productive rearrangements and segregating when the between-donor standard deviation exceeded 5%. A statistical classification framework was built for diagnosing cytomegalovirus status from the catalog of TCR beta chain sequences. In a later analysis, TCR nucleotide sequences were compared against IMGT/GENE-DB human TR gene sequences so that V and J genes could be assigned. A later analysis assigned CDR3 sequences and most-parsimonious VDJ recombination scenarios with the TCRdist pipeline. In a later analysis, every TCR beta chain was defined by the combination of its CDR3 amino acid sequence and its V-gene family, and reads without a unique V-gene family were dropped. A later analysis removed 592 highly shared, low-generation-probability nucleotide sequences to deal with suspected cross-contamination and a sequencing artifact. A later analysis calculated a clonal expansion index for each public chain from normalized within-repertoire ranks of inferred template counts. In a later analysis, generation probabilities were computed with a VDJ recombination model fitted to out-of-frame rearrangements, and the resulting probabilities were checked against IGoR. A later analysis scored TCR-TCR, TCR-HLA and TCR-CMV co-occurrence with hypergeometric tests, applying a repertoire-size bias correction to TCR pairs. To estimate false discovery rates, a later analysis permuted the HLA or CMV assignments 20 times. A later analysis grouped co-occurring TCRs with DBSCAN, adding TCRdist sequence similarity when clustering within HLA-allele-positive subsets. Co-occurrence clustering excluded repertoires with fewer than 30,000 or more than 120,000 public chains, plus five with anomalous nucleotide sharing. The table comes from immuneACCESS by way of TCRdb, which keeps in-frame sequences with V and J called. Part of the clones is missing from these tables; in studies checked, under half for an unresolved V gene and the rest for unknown reasons. V and J calls and clone size are those listed in that table; D and trimming were worked out from the DNA. The sample table records 95,000 to 150,000 clones; more than 60% of these occur just once. The top ten clones comprise more than 8% of the sample.

Overall study results and their limits: The study gave a list of more than 150 TCR beta chains associated with cytomegalovirus. Only TCR beta chains were sequenced in this cohort, and the absence of alpha or paired-chain data limited detectable features. The only immune exposure information available for the cohort was CMV serostatus. In a later analysis, 16,951 TCR beta sequences were associated with specific HLA alleles at a false discovery rate of 0.05. Strong co-occurrence of HLA alleles, especially DR and DQ, made assigning TCR associations to individual alleles difficult. In a later genetic analysis, a missense DCLRE1C variant was associated with V-gene and J-gene trimming of TCR beta chains, and the association was replicated in an independent cohort. Because some donors lacked HLA typing at each locus, the association tests relied only on the typed subset. The classifier was reported to diagnose cytomegalovirus status with high specificity and sensitivity in both the original cohort and the validation cohort. In an earlier analysis of roughly 560 of the donors, most TCR beta V segments were observed in productive rearrangements about 90% or about 30% of the time, broadly matching IMGT annotations. Most TCR sequences were seen in very few donors, while some public TCRs were found in many individuals. The earlier analysis of 587 of the donors excluded some 16 rarely observed V segments, including chromosome 9 orphons, because counts were too low. A cluster of highly shared sequence variants was judged likely to represent a technical artifact of the sequencing pipeline. In a later genetic analysis, fewer N-insertions in productive TCRs were reported among donors in an Asian-associated ancestry cluster than the roughly 710-donor mean. Correlated functional status among segregating V segments might be attributable to linkage disequilibrium, but an unknown experimental factor could not be ruled out. In a later analysis, TCR association rates were found to vary across HLA loci, with the most associated TCRs seen for DRB1 alleles and the fewest for HLA-C alleles. It was suggested by the authors that the approach could potentially be generalized to other disease states and immunological phenotypes. Sequencing depth was assumed to be roughly uniform across donors in the presence/absence analyses, though that assumption may not hold. A later analysis found that HLA-associated TCR beta chains were more clonally expanded and had lower generation probabilities than equally common non-associated chains. In a later analysis, most CMV-associated TCR beta chains were found to appear HLA-restricted, with HLA associations seemingly driven largely by CMV exposure. A few of the identified cytomegalovirus-associated TCR beta chains were confirmed in vitro to be specific for cytomegalovirus antigens. Several of the top co-occurrence clusters appeared to be linked to parvovirus B19, influenza, CMV and Epstein-Barr virus, according to a later analysis. A further reported finding was that TCR beta sequences accurately predicted the HLA-A and HLA-B alleles for most subjects in the first cohort.

The cohort was made up of under 800 healthy bone marrow donors. At the time of sampling, all cohort members were nominally healthy, though unrecorded immune exposures were likely present. The donor was CMV seropositive and belonged to the group of 250 to 300 seropositive cohort members. Every donor gave a peripheral blood sample, and the peripheral blood mononuclear cells from that sample were used for TCR beta sequencing. The Qiagen DNeasy Blood Extraction Kit was used to extract genomic DNA from the blood cell samples. The clonotype originates from a middle-aged man in good health and CMV-seropositive. Material: PBMCs.

The bases read TGCGCCAGCAGGGACACAGGGTTAACTGAAGCTTTCTTT. It codes for CASRDTGLTEAFF. The V gene is TRBV10-2 and the J gene is TRBJ1-1; D gene: possibly TRBD1, on 6 matching bases. From cysteine to phenylalanine, the CDR3 is 13 amino acids long. The sequence is cut down to CDR3 DNA, 39 bases in frame from base 1. V and J are truncated by 6 bases and 5 bases respectively, leaving an intervening sequence of 13 bases. According to the germline V gene, CDR1 reads WSHSY and CDR2 reads SAAADI.